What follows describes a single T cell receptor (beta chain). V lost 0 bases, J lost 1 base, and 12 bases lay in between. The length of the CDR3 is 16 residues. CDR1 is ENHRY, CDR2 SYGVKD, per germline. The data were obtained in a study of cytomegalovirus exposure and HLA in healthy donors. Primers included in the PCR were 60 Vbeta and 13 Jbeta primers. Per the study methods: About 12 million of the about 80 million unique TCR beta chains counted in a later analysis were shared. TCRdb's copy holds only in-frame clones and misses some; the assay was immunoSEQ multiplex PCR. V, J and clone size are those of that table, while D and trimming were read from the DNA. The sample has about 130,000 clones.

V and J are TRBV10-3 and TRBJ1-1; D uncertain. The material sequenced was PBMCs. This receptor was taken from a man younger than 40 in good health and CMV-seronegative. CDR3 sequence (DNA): TGTGCCATCAGTGAGTCTAAGGAGTCCGCGAACACTGAAGCTTTCTTT. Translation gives CAISESKESANTEAFF.